The rows below give T cell receptor beta chains drawn from one sample of a study of blood T cell repertoires in COVID-19. TCRdb keeps only in-frame clones here, not all; method: immunoSEQ multiplex PCR. This sample has about 210,000 clones, with around 84% found just once. Sequenced input: peripheral blood. These receptors all come from a woman aged 80 or older with COVID-19, enrolled during active disease. Both conserved end residues are part of each CDR3. A D gene is named only where the DNA matches it firmly. Size is stated for part of the rows, as once, few or many counts, or as a class when the clone is expanded.

CDR3 DNA,CDR3 protein,J gene,clone size,V gene,D gene
TGTGCCAGCAGCTACCTACTCACCGGGACAGGGGCCCTAGCCAAAAACATTCAGTACTTC,CASSYLLTGTGALAKNIQYF,TRBJ2-4,NA,TRBV5-4,TRBD1
TGTGCCAGCAGTTACCCCGCTAGCGGGGGAGAGACCCAGTACTTC,CASSYPASGGETQYF,TRBJ2-5,NA,TRBV6-5,TRBD2
TGTGCCAGCAACTCTAATTTAGGGACAGGTCTGCAGTTCTTC,CASNSNLGTGLQFF,TRBJ2-1,once,TRBV5-6,TRBD1
TGCGCCAGCAGCCCGGAGGGCCGACAGGGAGGTGAGCAGTTCTTC,CASSPEGRQGGEQFF,TRBJ2-1,NA,TRBV5-1,NA
TGCAGTGCTAGTTACCGGACAGGGGCGATCTATGGCTACACCTTC,CSASYRTGAIYGYTF,TRBJ1-2,NA,TRBV20-1,TRBD1
TGCGCCAGCACCGTTAGCGGGGGTGCTCAAGAGACCCAGTACTTC,CASTVSGGAQETQYF,TRBJ2-5,NA,TRBV5-1,TRBD2
TGTGCCACCGCTCGGGCTGGGCGGGGTACAGATACGCAGTATTTT,CATARAGRGTDTQYF,TRBJ2-3,NA,TRBV27,NA
TGCGCCAGCAGCTTGGGACAGTCGACTGCAACTAATGAAAAACTGTTTTTT,CASSLGQSTATNEKLFF,TRBJ1-4,NA,TRBV5-1,NA
TGTGCCAGCAGCCCGGGGGGGATCGGTGGAAACACCATATATTTT,CASSPGGIGGNTIYF,TRBJ1-3,NA,TRBV5-4,NA
TGTGCCAGCAGCGGGGACAACGGGGAGCTGTTTTTT,CASSGDNGELFF,TRBJ2-2,NA,TRBV16,NA
TGTGCCACCAGCAGAGACACAGGGGGATATGGCTACACCTTC,CATSRDTGGYGYTF,TRBJ1-2,NA,TRBV15,TRBD1
TGTGCCAGCAGTTGGGACAGCCGAGATGGCTACACCTTC,CASSWDSRDGYTF,TRBJ1-2,few,TRBV28,TRBD1
TGTGCCAGCAGTACTAGCGGGGGCTCCTACAATGAGCAGTTCTTC,CASSTSGGSYNEQFF,TRBJ2-1,NA,TRBV2,TRBD2
TGCAGCGTTGGCTTGTCCGGGACATTCAACACCGGGGAGCTGTTTTTT,CSVGLSGTFNTGELFF,TRBJ2-2,NA,TRBV29-1,NA
TGTGCCAGCAGCTTGGACAGGAAACTGTTTTTT,CASSLDRKLFF,TRBJ2-2,NA,TRBV5-4,NA
TGCGCCAGCAGCCCTAGCACAGATACGCAGTATTTT,CASSPSTDTQYF,TRBJ2-3,NA,TRBV5-1,NA
TGTGCCAGCTCATCATCAGGGGGACAAGGGCCCCAGCATTTT,CASSSSGGQGPQHF,TRBJ1-5,NA,TRBV18,TRBD1
TGTGCCAGCAGTAGAAGGGGACAGGGTCTCAATCAGCCCCAGCATTTT,CASSRRGQGLNQPQHF,TRBJ1-5,once,TRBV6-2/TRBV6-3,TRBD1
TGTGCCAGCAGCCGGGACGGGGTACATGGGAGGGAGCAGTACTTC,CASSRDGVHGREQYF,TRBJ2-7,once,TRBV11-2,NA
TGTGCCAGCAGTCCCGGGGGGCTAGGCTATGGCTACACCTTC,CASSPGGLGYGYTF,TRBJ1-2,NA,TRBV6-5,NA
TGCAGTGCACCACAGGATGAGCAGTTCTTC,CSAPQDEQFF,TRBJ2-1,NA,TRBV20-1,NA
TGTGCCAGCTCACCGTTCGGACTAGCGGGGGCCAACACCGGGGAGCTGTTTTTT,CASSPFGLAGANTGELFF,TRBJ2-2,NA,TRBV18,TRBD2
TGTGCCAGCAGCTCCCAGGGGGGCTTCCAGGAGACCCAGTACTTC,CASSSQGGFQETQYF,TRBJ2-5,NA,TRBV7-8,NA
TGTGCCAGCAGCGAACAGGGGGCGCAAGGCTACACCTTC,CASSEQGAQGYTF,TRBJ1-2,NA,TRBV9,TRBD1
TGTGCCAGTAGTACCGGGACCGGGAGGGCCGAGCAGTACTTC,CASSTGTGRAEQYF,TRBJ2-7,NA,TRBV19,TRBD2
TGTGCCAGCAGTGGGGTTGGGACAGGGACTAGAGAGACCCAGTACTTC,CASSGVGTGTRETQYF,TRBJ2-5,once,TRBV28,NA
TGTGCCAGCAGCTTGGGGGCAGAGACCCAGTACTTC,CASSLGAETQYF,TRBJ2-5,NA,TRBV13,NA